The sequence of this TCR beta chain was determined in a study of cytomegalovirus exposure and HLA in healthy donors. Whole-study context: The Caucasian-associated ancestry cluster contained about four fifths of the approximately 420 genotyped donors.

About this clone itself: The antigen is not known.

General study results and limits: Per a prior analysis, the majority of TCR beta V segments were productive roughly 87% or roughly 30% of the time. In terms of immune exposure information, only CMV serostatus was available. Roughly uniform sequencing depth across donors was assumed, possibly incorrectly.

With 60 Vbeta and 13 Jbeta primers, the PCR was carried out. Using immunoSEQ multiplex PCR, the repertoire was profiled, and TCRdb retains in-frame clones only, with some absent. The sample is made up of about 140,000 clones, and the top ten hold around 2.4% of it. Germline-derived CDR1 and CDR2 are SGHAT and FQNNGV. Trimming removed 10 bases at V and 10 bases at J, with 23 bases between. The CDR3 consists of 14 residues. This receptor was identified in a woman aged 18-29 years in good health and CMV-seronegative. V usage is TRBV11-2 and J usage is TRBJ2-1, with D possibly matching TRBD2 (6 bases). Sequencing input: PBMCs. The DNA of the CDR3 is TGTGCCATTAATGCGGGAATCGGATCGGGGGAGCAGTTCTTC. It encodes CAINAGIGSGEQFF.